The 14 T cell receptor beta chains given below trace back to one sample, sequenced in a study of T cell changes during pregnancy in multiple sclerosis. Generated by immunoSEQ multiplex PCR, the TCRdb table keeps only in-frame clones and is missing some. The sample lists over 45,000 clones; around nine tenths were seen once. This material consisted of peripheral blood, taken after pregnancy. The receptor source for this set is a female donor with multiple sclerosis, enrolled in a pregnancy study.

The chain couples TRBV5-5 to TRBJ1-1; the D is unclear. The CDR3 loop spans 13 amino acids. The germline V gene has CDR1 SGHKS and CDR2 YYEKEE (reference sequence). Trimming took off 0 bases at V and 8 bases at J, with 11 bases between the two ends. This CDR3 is CASSLGPGSEAFF. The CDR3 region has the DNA TGTGCCAGCAGCTTGGGCCCAGGATCGGAAGCTTTCTTT.

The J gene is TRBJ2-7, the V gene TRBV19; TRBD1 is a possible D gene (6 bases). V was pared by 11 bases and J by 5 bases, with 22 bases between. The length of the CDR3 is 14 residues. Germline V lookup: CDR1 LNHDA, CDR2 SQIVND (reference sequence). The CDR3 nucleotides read TGTGCCGCATCTGCAGGCAGGGGCCCCGACGAGCAGTACTTC. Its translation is CAASAGRGPDEQYF. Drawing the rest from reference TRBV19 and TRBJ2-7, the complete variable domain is DGGITQSPKYLFRKEGQNVTLSCEQNLNHDAMYWYRQDPGQGLRLIYYSQIVNDFQKGDIAEGYSVSREKKESFPLTVTSAQKNPTAFYLCAASAGRGPDEQYFGPGTRLTVT.

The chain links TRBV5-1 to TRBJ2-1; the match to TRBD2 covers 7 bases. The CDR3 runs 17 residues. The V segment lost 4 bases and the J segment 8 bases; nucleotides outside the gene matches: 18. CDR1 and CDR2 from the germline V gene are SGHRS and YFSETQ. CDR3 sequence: CASSRNGAGGGKDEQFF. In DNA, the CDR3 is TGCGCCAGCAGCAGAAACGGGGCGGGCGGGGGTAAGGATGAGCAGTTCTTC.

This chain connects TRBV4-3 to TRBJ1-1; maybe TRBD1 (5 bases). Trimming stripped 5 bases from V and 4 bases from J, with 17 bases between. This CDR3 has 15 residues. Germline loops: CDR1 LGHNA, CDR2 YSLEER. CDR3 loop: CASSSPTAGGTEAFF. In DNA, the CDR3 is TGCGCCAGCAGCTCCCCCACGGCGGGGGGCACTGAAGCTTTCTTT.

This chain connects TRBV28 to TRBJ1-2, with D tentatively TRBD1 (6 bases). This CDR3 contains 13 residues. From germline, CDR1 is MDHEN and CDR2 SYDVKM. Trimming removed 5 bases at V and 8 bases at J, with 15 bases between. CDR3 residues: CASSTLTRGGYTF. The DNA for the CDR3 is TGTGCCAGCAGTACGCTCACCAGGGGAGGCTACACCTTC.

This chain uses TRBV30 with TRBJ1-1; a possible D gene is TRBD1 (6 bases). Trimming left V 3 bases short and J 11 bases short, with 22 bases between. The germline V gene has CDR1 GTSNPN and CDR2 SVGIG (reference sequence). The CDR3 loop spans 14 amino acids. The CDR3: CAWSAGSGEQEAFF. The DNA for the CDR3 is TGTGCCTGGAGCGCTGGATCAGGGGAGCAGGAGGCTTTCTTT.

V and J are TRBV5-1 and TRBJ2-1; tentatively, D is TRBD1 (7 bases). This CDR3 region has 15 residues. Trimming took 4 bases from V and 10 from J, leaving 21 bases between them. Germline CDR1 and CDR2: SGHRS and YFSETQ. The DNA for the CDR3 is TGCGCCAGCAGCCAGGGGGACTTCCGCGGGCGAGAGCAGTTCTTC. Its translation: CASSQGDFRGREQFF. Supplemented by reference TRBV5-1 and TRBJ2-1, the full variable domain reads KAGVTQTPRYLIKTRGQQVTLSCSPISGHRSVSWYQQTPGQGLQFLFEYFSETQRNKGNFPGRFSGRQFSNSRSEMNVSTLELGDSALYLCASSQGDFRGREQFFGPGTRLTVL.

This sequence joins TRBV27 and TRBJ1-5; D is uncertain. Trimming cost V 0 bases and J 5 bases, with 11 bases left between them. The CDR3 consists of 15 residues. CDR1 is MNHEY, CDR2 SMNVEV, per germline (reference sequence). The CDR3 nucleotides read TGTGCCAGCAGTTTATCGTGGGAGGGATATCAGCCCCAGCATTTT. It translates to CASSLSWEGYQPQHF.

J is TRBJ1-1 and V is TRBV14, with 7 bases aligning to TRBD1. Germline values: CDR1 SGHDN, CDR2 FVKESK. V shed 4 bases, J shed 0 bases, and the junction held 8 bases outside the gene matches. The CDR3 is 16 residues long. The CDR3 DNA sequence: TGTGCCAGCAGCCCGGGTTGGGACAGACTGAACACTGAAGCTTTCTTT. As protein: CASSPGWDRLNTEAFF.

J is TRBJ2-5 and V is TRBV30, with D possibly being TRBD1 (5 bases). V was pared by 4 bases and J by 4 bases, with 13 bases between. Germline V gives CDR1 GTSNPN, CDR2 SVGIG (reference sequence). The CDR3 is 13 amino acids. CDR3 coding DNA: TGTGCCTGGACTGGGGCAGATGGAGAGACCCAGTACTTC. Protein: CAWTGADGETQYF.

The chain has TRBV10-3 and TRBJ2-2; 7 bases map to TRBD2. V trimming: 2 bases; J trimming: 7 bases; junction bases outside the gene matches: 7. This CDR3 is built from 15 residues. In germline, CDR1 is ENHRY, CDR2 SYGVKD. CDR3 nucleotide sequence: TGTGCCATCAGTGAGGCCTCGGGGGAGGGCGGGGAGCTGTTTTTT. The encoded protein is CAISEASGEGGELFF.

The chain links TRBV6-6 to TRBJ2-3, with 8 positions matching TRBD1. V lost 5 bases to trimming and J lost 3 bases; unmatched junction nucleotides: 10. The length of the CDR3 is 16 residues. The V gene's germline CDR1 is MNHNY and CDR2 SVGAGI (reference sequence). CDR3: CASSPTGTGGTDTQYF. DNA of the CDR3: TGTGCCAGCAGTCCTACCGGGACAGGAGGGACAGATACGCAGTATTTT.

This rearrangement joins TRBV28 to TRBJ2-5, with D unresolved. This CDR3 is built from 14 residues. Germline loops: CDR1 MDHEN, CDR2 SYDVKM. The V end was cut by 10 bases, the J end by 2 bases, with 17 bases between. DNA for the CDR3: TGTGCCACTGAGGATCCGAGAGCGCAAGAGACCCAGTACTTC. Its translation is CATEDPRAQETQYF.

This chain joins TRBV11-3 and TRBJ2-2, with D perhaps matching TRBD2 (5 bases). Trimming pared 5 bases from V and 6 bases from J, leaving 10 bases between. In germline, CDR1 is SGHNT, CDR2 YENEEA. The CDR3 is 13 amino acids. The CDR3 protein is CASSLDYPGELFF. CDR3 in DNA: TGTGCCAGCAGCCTTGACTACCCCGGGGAGCTGTTTTTT.